This T cell receptor beta chain comes out of a study of cytomegalovirus exposure and HLA in healthy donors. Amplification used 60 Vbeta primers and 13 Jbeta primers. Here immunoSEQ multiplex PCR was the method, and the copy in TCRdb shows in-frame clones only, minus some. The sample has roughly 180,000 clones, approximately 80% seen once. Germline CDR1 reads GTSNPN; CDR2 reads SVGIG (reference sequence). The CDR3 has 12 amino acids. Trimming stripped 2 bases from V and 4 bases from J, with 8 bases between. The sequencing sample was made of PBMCs. The source of this sequence is a woman between 45 and 65 years old in good health and CMV-seropositive. The gene calls are TRBV30 and TRBJ1-2, with a weak D call TRBD1 (6 bases). The CDR3 DNA reads as TGTGCCTGGAGTCAGGGGAGCTATGGCTACACCTTC. Its translation: CAWSQGSYGYTF. Supplemented by reference TRBV30 and TRBJ1-2, the full variable domain reads SQTIHQWPATLVQPVGSPLSLECTVEGTSNPNLYWYRQAAGRGLQLLFYSVGIGQISSEVPQNLSASRPQDRQFILSSKKLLLSDSGFYLCAWSQGSYGYTFGSGTRLTVV.